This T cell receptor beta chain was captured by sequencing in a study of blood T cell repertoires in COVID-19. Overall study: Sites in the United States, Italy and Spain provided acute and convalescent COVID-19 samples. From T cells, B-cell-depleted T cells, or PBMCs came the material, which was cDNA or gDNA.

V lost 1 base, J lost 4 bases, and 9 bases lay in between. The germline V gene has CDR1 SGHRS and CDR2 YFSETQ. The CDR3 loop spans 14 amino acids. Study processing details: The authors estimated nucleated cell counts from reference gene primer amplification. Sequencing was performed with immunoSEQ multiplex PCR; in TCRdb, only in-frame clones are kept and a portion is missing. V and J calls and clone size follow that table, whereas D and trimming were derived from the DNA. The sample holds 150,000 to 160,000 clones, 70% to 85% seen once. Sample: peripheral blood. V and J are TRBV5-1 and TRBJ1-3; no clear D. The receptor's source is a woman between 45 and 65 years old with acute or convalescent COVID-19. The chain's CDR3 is CASSLTGIGNTIYF. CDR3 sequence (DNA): TGCGCCAGCAGCTTGACGGGGATCGGAAACACCATATATTTT.